The 5 T cell receptor beta chains below come from one sample, sequenced in a study of memory CD4+ T cells and cytomegalovirus serostatus. Single viable CD3+CD4+CD8-CD45RO+ cells were sorted as the memory CD4+ T cells. This table comes from immunoSEQ multiplex PCR, and its TCRdb copy is limited to in-frame clones, with some not included. Here the sample spans about 62,000 clones, around 76% being singletons. The sequenced sample was memory CD4+ T cells from blood. The receptors stem from an adult in good health and CMV-seropositive.

V and J are TRBV11-2 and TRBJ2-7; the D gene is possibly TRBD1 (5 bases). This CDR3 is 13 amino acids long. Germline CDR1 reads SGHAT; CDR2 reads FQNNGV. V lost 6 bases and J lost 6, with 15 bases in between. CDR3 loop: CASRSTGRLEQYF. DNA of the CDR3: TGTGCCAGCAGATCCACAGGCCGCCTCGAGCAGTACTTC.

Only a few counts were recorded for this clone. V usage is TRBV11-2 and J usage is TRBJ1-1; 7 bases line up with TRBD1. Germline lookup yields CDR1 SGHAT and CDR2 FQNNGV. V dropped 5 bases and J dropped 1; count of bases not matched to a gene: 7. The CDR3 spans 15 residues. The CDR3 is CASSLLTGSNTEAFF. CDR3 nucleotide sequence: TGTGCCAGCAGCCTCTTGACAGGGTCGAACACTGAAGCTTTCTTT.

The V call is TRBV6-1, the J call TRBJ2-3; possible D gene TRBD1, 5 bases. The CDR3 consists of 15 residues. In germline, CDR1 is MNHNS, CDR2 SASEGT. Trimming left V 6 bases short and J 1 base short, with 14 bases between. The CDR3 DNA is TGTGCCAGCAGGGGGCCCAACAAGGGCACAGATACGCAGTATTTT. This translates into CASRGPNKGTDTQYF.

The CDR3 is CASSQDGPGATGTDTQYF. CDR3 coding DNA: TGCGCCAGCAGCCAAGATGGTCCCGGAGCAACGGGCACAGATACGCAGTATTTT. This sequence joins TRBV4-1 and TRBJ2-3, with D unresolved. The germline V gene encodes CDR1 MGHRA and CDR2 YSYEKL. The CDR3 has 18 amino acids. V dropped 0 bases and J dropped 1 base, with 17 bases sitting between them.

This sequence joins TRBV4-3 and TRBJ2-3, with D possibly being TRBD2 (5 bases). The CDR3 contains 14 residues. Germline V CDR1 and CDR2: LGHNA, YSLEER. The V end was cut by 0 bases, the J end by 10 bases, with 14 bases between. The CDR3 is CASSQDDRDYSQYF. The CDR3 region has the DNA TGCGCCAGCAGCCAAGATGATAGAGACTATTCGCAGTATTTT.